This T cell receptor (beta chain) was retrieved from a study of blood T cells in healthy people across ages. Study-wide findings and caveats: Roughly linearly, TCR beta diversity per million T cells fell as age increased.

At least 7 million PBMCs were isolated per sample. This clonotype has at least ten counts. Its cognate antigen is unknown. Sample-barcoded 5' priming and a J-beta primer mix drove a second PCR of roughly 6 to 12 cycles. Via MiXCR, TCRdb re-called the 5' RACE reads, giving one row per CDR3 protein. In the table there are hundreds of thousands of distinct CDR3 sequences, less than 35% of which are singletons. CDR1 and CDR2 (germline): LNHNV, YYDKDF (reference sequence). Trimming took 0 bases from V and 5 from J; bases not matched to a gene: 6. The CDR3 is made up of 15 amino acids. This chain links TRBV15 with TRBJ2-5; 7 nucleotides align to TRBD1. The specimen was blood. This clonotype was obtained from a woman of 80 years or more in good health. The CDR3 here is CATSRDLGRGETQYF. The CDR3 nucleotides are TGTGCCACCAGCAGAGATCTGGGCAGGGGGGAGACCCAGTACTTC. Combining the CDR3 with reference TRBV15 and TRBJ2-5 gives the whole variable domain DAMVIQNPRYQVTQFGKPVTLSCSQTLNHNVMYWYQQKSSQAPKLLFHYYDKDFNNEADTPDNFQSRRPNTSFCFLDIRSPGLGDTAMYLCATSRDLGRGETQYFGPGTRLLVL.